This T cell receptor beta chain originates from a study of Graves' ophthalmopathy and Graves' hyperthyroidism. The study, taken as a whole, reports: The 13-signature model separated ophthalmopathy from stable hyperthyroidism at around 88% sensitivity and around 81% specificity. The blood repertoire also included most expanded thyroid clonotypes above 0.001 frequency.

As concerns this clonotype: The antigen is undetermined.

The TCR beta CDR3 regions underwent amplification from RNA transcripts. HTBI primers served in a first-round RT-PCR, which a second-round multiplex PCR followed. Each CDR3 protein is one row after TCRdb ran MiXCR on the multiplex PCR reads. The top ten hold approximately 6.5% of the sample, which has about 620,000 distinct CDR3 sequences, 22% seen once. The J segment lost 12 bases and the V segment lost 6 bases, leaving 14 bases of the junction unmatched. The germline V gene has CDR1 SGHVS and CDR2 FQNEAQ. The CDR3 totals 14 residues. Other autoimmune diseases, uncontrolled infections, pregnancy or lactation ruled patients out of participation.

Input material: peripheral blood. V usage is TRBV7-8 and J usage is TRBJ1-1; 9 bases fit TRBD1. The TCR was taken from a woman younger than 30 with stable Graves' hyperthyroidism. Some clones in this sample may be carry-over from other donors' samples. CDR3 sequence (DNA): TGTGCCAGCAGATCACAGACCGGGACAGGGCAGACTTTCTTT. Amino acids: CASRSQTGTGQTFF.